This TCR beta chain appears in the sequencing data of a study of blood T cell repertoires in COVID-19. Study-wide context: The analysed material was cDNA or gDNA that came from T cells, B-cell-depleted T cells, or PBMCs.

This CDR3 has 13 amino acids. Trimming took off 8 bases at V and 2 bases at J, with 10 bases between the two ends. Germline loops: CDR1 MNHEY, CDR2 SVGAGI. Assay: immunoSEQ multiplex PCR; the TCRdb copy retains only in-frame clones and omits some. The repertoire holds 150,000 to 200,000 clones, with approximately 86% as singletons. Sequencing used peripheral blood. The sequence was collected from a man in his sixties or seventies with acute or convalescent COVID-19. The chain couples TRBV6-5 to TRBJ1-3; D is unclear. DNA for the CDR3: TGTGCCAGCGGAGGGAATCCTGGAAACACCATATATTTT. It yields the protein CASGGNPGNTIYF.